This T cell receptor (beta chain) was obtained from a study of CD8+CD57+ T cells in acquired aplastic anemia. Study summary: Average DNA yield from sorted CD4+ and CD8+ cells was roughly 3 ug.

Of note for this clonotype: Its antigen is as yet unknown.

Patients included in sequencing had previously demonstrated CD8+CD57+ cell expansion by flow cytometry. Among the patients, all had severe acquired aplastic anemia. Blood samples were obtained from patients who had received no prior therapy. Overall study findings and caveats: Fewer than 35 sequences, all CD8+ CDR3, were shared between patients and controls.

Genomic DNA, the template, was used for profiling of the TCR beta VDJ and CDR3. TCRdb ran MiXCR on the reads and lists one entry per CDR3 protein. The table includes 95,000 to 150,000 distinct CDR3 sequences, 45% to 60% detected once. The CDR3 covers 16 residues. CDR1 and CDR2 (germline): WNHNN, SYGVQD (reference sequence). J gave up 3 bases and V 2 bases, and 8 bases lay outside the gene matches. The chain has TRBV10-1 and TRBJ2-7; 9 nucleotides align to TRBD2. This TCR derives from a human donor with aplastic anemia. Specimen: sorted CD4+, CD8+, or CD8+CD57+ T cells (not recorded which) from PBMCs. In DNA form, the CDR3 reads TGCGCCAGCAGTGAGGCTCCTAGCGGGGTGAACTACGAGCAGTACTTC. The encoded protein is CASSEAPSGVNYEQYF.